A selection of T cell receptor beta chains follows, all from one sample in a study of technical replicates of blood from several donors. Sequencing used immunoSEQ multiplex PCR; TCRdb keeps in-frame clones, though not all of them. The sample lists about 85,000 clones; roughly 94% were seen once. The sample was T cells isolated from PBMCs. The receptors were gathered from a human donor in good health. Each CDR3 is given with its conserved first and last residue. The D gene is left open where the match is weak. Clone size is given for some rows only: seen once, a few or many times, or a class if the clone is expanded.

-	TRBJ2-1	-	TRBV10-1	CASSLTSTNNEQFF	TGCGCCAGCAGTTTAACTAGCACAAACAATGAGCAGTTCTTC
-	TRBJ2-1	few	TRBV14	CASSPRTTRPSWDEQFF	TGTGCCAGCAGCCCCCGGACTACCAGACCCTCGTGGGATGAGCAGTTCTTC
-	TRBJ2-7	-	TRBV6-5	CASSSISYEQYF	TGTGCCAGCAGTTCAATCTCCTACGAGCAGTACTTC
-	TRBJ2-7	-	TRBV2	CASSESAGELYEQYF	TGTGCCAGCAGTGAATCGGCAGGGGAGCTCTACGAGCAGTACTTC
-	TRBJ2-3	once	TRBV11-3	CASSLSFGVGSGDTQYF	TGTGCCAGCAGCTTAAGTTTCGGGGTGGGTTCTGGAGATACGCAGTATTTT
-	TRBJ2-3	-	TRBV9	CASSVVLSDTQYF	TGTGCCAGCAGCGTAGTCCTATCAGATACGCAGTATTTT
TRBD2	TRBJ2-3	few	TRBV6-1	CASSERVGGRTDTQYF	TGTGCCAGCAGTGAAAGAGTGGGCGGGAGAACAGATACGCAGTATTTT
-	TRBJ2-3	-	TRBV14	CASSLYTDTQYF	TGTGCCAGCAGCCTATACACAGATACGCAGTATTTT
TRBD1	TRBJ1-6	-	TRBV19	CATSDRVNSPLHF	TGTGCCACCTCGGACAGGGTGAATTCACCCCTCCACTTT
-	TRBJ1-2	-	TRBV2	CASSDREADGYTF	TGTGCCAGCAGTGACAGGGAAGCTGATGGCTACACCTTC
TRBD2	TRBJ2-7	-	TRBV11-2	CASSFRSGAYEQYF	TGTGCCAGCAGCTTCCGGAGCGGGGCCTACGAGCAGTACTTC
-	TRBJ2-1	once	TRBV29-1	CSVEDKKGDYNEQFF	TGCAGCGTTGAAGATAAGAAGGGAGACTACAATGAGCAGTTCTTC
-	TRBJ1-3	-	TRBV6-5	CASRRWKGAGNTIYF	TGTGCCAGCAGAAGGTGGAAGGGGGCTGGAAACACCATATATTTT
TRBD1	TRBJ2-7	-	TRBV4-1	CASSHLKGQGTSEQYF	TGCGCCAGCAGCCACTTGAAGGGACAGGGGACAAGCGAGCAGTACTTC
-	TRBJ1-1	-	TRBV4-1	CASSHQRTGVHTEAFF	TGCGCCAGCAGCCATCAAAGGACCGGGGTCCACACTGAAGCTTTCTTT
TRBD2	TRBJ2-3	-	TRBV6-1	CASSDPSIGGGTDTQYF	TGTGCCAGCAGTGATCCGAGTATCGGGGGGGGCACAGATACGCAGTATTTT
-	TRBJ2-1	-	TRBV5-1	CASSSDPLGRNEQFF	TGCGCCAGCAGCTCGGACCCCTTGGGGCGCAATGAGCAGTTCTTC
TRBD1	TRBJ1-1	-	TRBV5-1	CASSLGLLSDRDTEAFF	TGCGCCAGCAGCCTTGGACTCCTATCGGACAGGGACACTGAAGCTTTCTTT
TRBD1	TRBJ2-7	once	TRBV11-2	CASSLGTASYEQYF	TGTGCCAGCAGCCTAGGGACAGCCTCCTACGAGCAGTACTTC
-	TRBJ1-2	-	TRBV29-1	CSVEGDFETSGYTF	TGCAGCGTCGAAGGTGACTTCGAAACGAGTGGCTACACCTTC
-	TRBJ1-1	-	TRBV6-5	CASSYSTGVNTEAFF	TGTGCCAGCAGTTATTCGACAGGTGTGAACACTGAAGCTTTCTTT
TRBD2	TRBJ2-3	-	TRBV2	CASSEVVAGPDTQYF	TGTGCCAGCAGTGAGGTAGTAGCGGGACCAGATACGCAGTATTTT
-	TRBJ2-1	-	TRBV7-6	CASSKLQGSPFF	TGTGCCAGCAGCAAATTACAGGGTTCACCGTTCTTC
TRBD2	TRBJ2-2	-	TRBV6-4	CASSDSIPSLSGTGELFF	TGTGCCAGCAGTGACTCGATCCCGAGCCTTAGCGGGACCGGGGAGCTGTTTTTT
-	TRBJ2-3	-	TRBV14	CASSQKGVSTDTQYF	TGTGCCAGCAGCCAGAAGGGGGTCAGCACAGATACGCAGTATTTT
-	TRBJ1-5	-	TRBV6-1	CASREGSNQPQHF	TGTGCCAGCAGGGAGGGAAGCAATCAGCCCCAGCATTTT